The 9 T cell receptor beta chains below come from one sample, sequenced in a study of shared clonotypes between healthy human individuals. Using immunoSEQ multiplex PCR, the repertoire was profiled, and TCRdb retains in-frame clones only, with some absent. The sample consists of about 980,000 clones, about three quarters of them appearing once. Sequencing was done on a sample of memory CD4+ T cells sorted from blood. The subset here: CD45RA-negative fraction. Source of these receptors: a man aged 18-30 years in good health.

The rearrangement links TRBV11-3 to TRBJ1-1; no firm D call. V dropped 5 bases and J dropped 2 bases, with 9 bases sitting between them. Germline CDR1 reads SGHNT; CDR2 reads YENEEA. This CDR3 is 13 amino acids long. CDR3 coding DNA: TGTGCCAGCAGCCAACACTTAAACACTGAAGCTTTCTTT. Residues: CASSQHLNTEAFF.

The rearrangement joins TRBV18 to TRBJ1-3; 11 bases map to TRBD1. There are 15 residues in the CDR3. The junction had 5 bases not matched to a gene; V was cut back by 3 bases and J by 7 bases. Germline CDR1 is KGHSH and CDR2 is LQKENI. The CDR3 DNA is TGTGCCAGCTCACCCGGACAGGGGGCCAGGAACACCATATATTTT. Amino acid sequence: CASSPGQGARNTIYF.

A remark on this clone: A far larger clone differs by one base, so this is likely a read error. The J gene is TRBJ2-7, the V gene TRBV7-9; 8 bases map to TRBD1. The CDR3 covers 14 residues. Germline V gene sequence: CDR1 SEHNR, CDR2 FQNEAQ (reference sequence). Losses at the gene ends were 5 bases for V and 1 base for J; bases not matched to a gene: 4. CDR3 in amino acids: CASSPRTGSYEQYF. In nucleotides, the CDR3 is TGTGCCAGCAGCCCCCGGACAGGGTCCTACGAGCAGTACTTC.

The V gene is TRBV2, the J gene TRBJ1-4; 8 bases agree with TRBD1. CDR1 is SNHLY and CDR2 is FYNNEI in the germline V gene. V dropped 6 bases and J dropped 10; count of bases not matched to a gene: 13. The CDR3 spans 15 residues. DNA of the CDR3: TGTGCCAGCAGACCACCGGGACAGGCAGGCGTAAAACTGTTTTTT. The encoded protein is CASRPPGQAGVKLFF.

Written as DNA, the CDR3 is TGTGCCAGCTCACCTCCGACTAGCGGGGGAAGGTCAGATACGCAGTATTTT. This translates into CASSPPTSGGRSDTQYF. The chain uses TRBV18 and TRBJ2-3; 12 positions agree with TRBD2. Per the germline V gene, CDR1 is KGHSH and CDR2 is LQKENI. The J segment lost 4 bases and the V segment lost 3 bases, leaving 8 bases of the junction unmatched. The CDR3 consists of 17 residues. Filled out from reference TRBV18 and TRBJ2-3, the complete variable domain reads NAGVMQNPRHLVRRRGQEARLRCSPMKGHSHVYWYRQLPEEGLKFMVYLQKENIIDESGMPKERFSAEFPKEGPSILRIQQVVRGDSAAYFCASSPPTSGGRSDTQYFGPGTRLTVL.

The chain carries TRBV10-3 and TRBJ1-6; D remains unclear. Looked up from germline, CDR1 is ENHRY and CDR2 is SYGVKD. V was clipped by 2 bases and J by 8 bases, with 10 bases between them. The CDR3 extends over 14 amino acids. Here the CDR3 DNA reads TGTGCCATCAGTGAGGTTTCGGGAGATTCACCCCTCCACTTT. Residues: CAISEVSGDSPLHF.

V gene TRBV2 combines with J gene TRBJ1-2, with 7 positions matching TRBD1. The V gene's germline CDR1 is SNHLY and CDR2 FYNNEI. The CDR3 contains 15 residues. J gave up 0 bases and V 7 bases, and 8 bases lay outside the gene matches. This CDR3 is CASTQRDSPNYGYTF. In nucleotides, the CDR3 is TGTGCCAGCACCCAACGGGACAGCCCTAACTATGGCTACACCTTC.

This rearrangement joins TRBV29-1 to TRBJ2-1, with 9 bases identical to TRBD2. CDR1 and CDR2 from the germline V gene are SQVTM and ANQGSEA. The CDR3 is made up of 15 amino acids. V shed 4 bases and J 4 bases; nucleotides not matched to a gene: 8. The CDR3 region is CSVGLAGSLYNEQFF. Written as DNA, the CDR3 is TGCAGCGTTGGGCTAGCGGGGAGCCTATACAATGAGCAGTTCTTC.

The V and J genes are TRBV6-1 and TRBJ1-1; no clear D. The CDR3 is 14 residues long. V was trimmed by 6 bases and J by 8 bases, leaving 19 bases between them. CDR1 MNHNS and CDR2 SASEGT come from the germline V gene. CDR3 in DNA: TGTGCCAGCAGCCCATATGGTGAAGGGATGGAAGCTTTCTTT. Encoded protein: CASSPYGEGMEAFF.